This is a list of T cell receptor beta chains from one sample in a study of blood T cell repertoires in COVID-19. Here immunoSEQ multiplex PCR was the method, and the copy in TCRdb shows in-frame clones only, minus some. This repertoire shows 99,000 or so clones, roughly 84% found once; its top ten account for over 10%. The specimen was peripheral blood. Receptor source: a woman aged 55-70 years in a cohort sampled during active or convalescent COVID-19. The CDR3 runs from the conserved cysteine through the conserved F or W. A D gene is named only where the DNA matches it firmly. Clone size is stated in some rows and not others, as once, few, many or a class when expanded.

>TRBV24-1|-|TRBJ2-1|TRBD2
CATSARGRALYNEQFF
TGTGCCACCAGTGCACGAGGGAGGGCCCTATACAATGAGCAGTTCTTC
>TRBV19|-|TRBJ2-7|-
CASSTPAGYEQYF
TGTGCCAGTAGTACCCCGGCGGGCTACGAGCAGTACTTC
>TRBV5-1|-|TRBJ2-5|TRBD1
CASSLTGGAMETQYF
TGCGCCAGCAGCTTGACAGGGGGCGCAATGGAGACCCAGTACTTC
>TRBV2|-|TRBJ1-5|TRBD1
CASRAGTGVQPQHF
TGTGCCAGCAGAGCCGGGACAGGGGTCCAGCCCCAGCATTTT
>TRBV28|once|TRBJ1-5|-
CASSFPLGGSQPQHF
TGTGCCAGCAGTTTCCCCCTCGGAGGGAGTCAGCCCCAGCATTTT
>TRBV10-3|-|TRBJ1-2|TRBD1
CAISEKTGAYGYTF
TGTGCCATCAGTGAGAAGACAGGGGCTTATGGCTACACCTTC
>TRBV9|-|TRBJ1-5|-
CASSVAGNNQPQHF
TGTGCCAGCAGCGTAGCCGGGAACAATCAGCCCCAGCATTTT
>TRBV9|once|TRBJ1-2|-
CASSVGKPFYGYTF
TGTGCCAGCAGCGTAGGCAAGCCATTCTATGGCTACACCTTC
>TRBV21-1|-|TRBJ2-3|-
CASSRGLAGRTDTQYF
TGTGCCAGCAGCAGAGGACTAGCGGGACGCACAGATACGCAGTATTTT
>TRBV19|-|TRBJ2-6|TRBD1
CASSMLRQGAAGANVLTF
TGTGCCAGTAGTATGTTGCGACAGGGGGCTGCAGGGGCCAACGTCCTGACTTTC
>TRBV11-2|-|TRBJ2-1|-
CASSLDPGAPNEQFF
TGTGCCAGCAGCTTAGATCCAGGGGCACCCAATGAGCAGTTCTTC
>TRBV7-9|once|TRBJ2-7|-
CASSLGGGAPYEQYF
TGTGCCAGCAGCTTAGGAGGGGGTGCCCCCTACGAGCAGTACTTC
>TRBV3-1/TRBV3-2|-|TRBJ2-7|-
CASSPGGGSYEQYF
TGTGCCAGCAGCCCCGGGGGTGGCTCCTACGAGCAGTACTTC
>TRBV20-1|-|TRBJ2-1|TRBD2
CSASPLRLAGGRSEQFF
TGCAGTGCAAGTCCTCTTAGACTAGCGGGGGGGCGTAGTGAGCAGTTCTTC
>TRBV5-1|once|TRBJ1-1|TRBD1
CASSLANIGTGSFNTEAFF
TGCGCCAGCAGCTTGGCCAATATCGGGACAGGGAGTTTCAACACTGAAGCTTTCTTT
>TRBV2|-|TRBJ1-2|-
CASSEASIGVRNGYTF
TGTGCCAGCAGTGAAGCGAGTATCGGGGTACGGAATGGCTACACCTTC
>TRBV24-1|-|TRBJ1-1|TRBD1
CATPDRGPFF
TGTGCCACCCCAGACAGGGGACCTTTCTTT
>TRBV9|-|TRBJ2-2|TRBD1
CASSVGQGNTGELFF
TGTGCCAGCAGCGTAGGACAGGGAAACACCGGGGAGCTGTTTTTT
>TRBV6-5|-|TRBJ1-1|TRBD1
CASFRDSWTEAFF
TGTGCCAGTTTCCGGGACAGCTGGACTGAAGCTTTCTTT
>TRBV18|once|TRBJ2-3|-
CASSPGAADTQYF
TGTGCCAGCTCACCGGGGGCCGCGGATACGCAGTATTTT
>TRBV7-3|-|TRBJ1-2|-
CASSPVARTGGYTF
TGTGCCAGCAGCCCGGTCGCCAGGACGGGAGGCTACACCTTC
>TRBV6-5|-|TRBJ1-5|-
CATQVRDNQPQHF
TGTGCCACCCAAGTGAGGGACAATCAGCCCCAGCATTTT
>TRBV7-9|-|TRBJ1-4|-
CASSPQGRGEKLFF
TGTGCCAGCAGCCCACAGGGAAGAGGGGAAAAACTGTTTTTT
>TRBV28|-|TRBJ1-2|-
CASSLEGLSVGYTF
TGTGCCAGCAGTTTGGAGGGCCTGAGCGTCGGCTACACCTTC
>TRBV7-9|-|TRBJ2-3|-
CASSPGLGTDTQYF
TGTGCCAGCAGCCCAGGGTTGGGTACAGATACGCAGTATTTT
>TRBV25-1|few|TRBJ1-3|TRBD1
CASSLGTGSPGNTIYF
TGTGCCAGCAGTTTGGGGACAGGGTCCCCTGGAAACACCATATATTTT
>TRBV29-1|once|TRBJ1-3|TRBD1
CSVAGGQINTIYF
TGCAGCGTTGCAGGGGGACAGATAAACACCATATATTTT
>TRBV19|-|TRBJ1-4|-
CASSIGIKGDGEKLFF
TGTGCCAGTAGTATCGGGATTAAGGGGGATGGAGAAAAACTGTTTTTT
>TRBV7-2|-|TRBJ2-7|-
CASSLSGSKGHEQYF
TGTGCCAGCAGCTTAAGTGGTAGCAAAGGCCACGAGCAGTACTTC
>TRBV21-1|-|TRBJ2-7|-
CASSLYLPSYEQYF
TGTGCCAGCAGCCTTTATCTTCCCTCCTACGAGCAGTACTTC